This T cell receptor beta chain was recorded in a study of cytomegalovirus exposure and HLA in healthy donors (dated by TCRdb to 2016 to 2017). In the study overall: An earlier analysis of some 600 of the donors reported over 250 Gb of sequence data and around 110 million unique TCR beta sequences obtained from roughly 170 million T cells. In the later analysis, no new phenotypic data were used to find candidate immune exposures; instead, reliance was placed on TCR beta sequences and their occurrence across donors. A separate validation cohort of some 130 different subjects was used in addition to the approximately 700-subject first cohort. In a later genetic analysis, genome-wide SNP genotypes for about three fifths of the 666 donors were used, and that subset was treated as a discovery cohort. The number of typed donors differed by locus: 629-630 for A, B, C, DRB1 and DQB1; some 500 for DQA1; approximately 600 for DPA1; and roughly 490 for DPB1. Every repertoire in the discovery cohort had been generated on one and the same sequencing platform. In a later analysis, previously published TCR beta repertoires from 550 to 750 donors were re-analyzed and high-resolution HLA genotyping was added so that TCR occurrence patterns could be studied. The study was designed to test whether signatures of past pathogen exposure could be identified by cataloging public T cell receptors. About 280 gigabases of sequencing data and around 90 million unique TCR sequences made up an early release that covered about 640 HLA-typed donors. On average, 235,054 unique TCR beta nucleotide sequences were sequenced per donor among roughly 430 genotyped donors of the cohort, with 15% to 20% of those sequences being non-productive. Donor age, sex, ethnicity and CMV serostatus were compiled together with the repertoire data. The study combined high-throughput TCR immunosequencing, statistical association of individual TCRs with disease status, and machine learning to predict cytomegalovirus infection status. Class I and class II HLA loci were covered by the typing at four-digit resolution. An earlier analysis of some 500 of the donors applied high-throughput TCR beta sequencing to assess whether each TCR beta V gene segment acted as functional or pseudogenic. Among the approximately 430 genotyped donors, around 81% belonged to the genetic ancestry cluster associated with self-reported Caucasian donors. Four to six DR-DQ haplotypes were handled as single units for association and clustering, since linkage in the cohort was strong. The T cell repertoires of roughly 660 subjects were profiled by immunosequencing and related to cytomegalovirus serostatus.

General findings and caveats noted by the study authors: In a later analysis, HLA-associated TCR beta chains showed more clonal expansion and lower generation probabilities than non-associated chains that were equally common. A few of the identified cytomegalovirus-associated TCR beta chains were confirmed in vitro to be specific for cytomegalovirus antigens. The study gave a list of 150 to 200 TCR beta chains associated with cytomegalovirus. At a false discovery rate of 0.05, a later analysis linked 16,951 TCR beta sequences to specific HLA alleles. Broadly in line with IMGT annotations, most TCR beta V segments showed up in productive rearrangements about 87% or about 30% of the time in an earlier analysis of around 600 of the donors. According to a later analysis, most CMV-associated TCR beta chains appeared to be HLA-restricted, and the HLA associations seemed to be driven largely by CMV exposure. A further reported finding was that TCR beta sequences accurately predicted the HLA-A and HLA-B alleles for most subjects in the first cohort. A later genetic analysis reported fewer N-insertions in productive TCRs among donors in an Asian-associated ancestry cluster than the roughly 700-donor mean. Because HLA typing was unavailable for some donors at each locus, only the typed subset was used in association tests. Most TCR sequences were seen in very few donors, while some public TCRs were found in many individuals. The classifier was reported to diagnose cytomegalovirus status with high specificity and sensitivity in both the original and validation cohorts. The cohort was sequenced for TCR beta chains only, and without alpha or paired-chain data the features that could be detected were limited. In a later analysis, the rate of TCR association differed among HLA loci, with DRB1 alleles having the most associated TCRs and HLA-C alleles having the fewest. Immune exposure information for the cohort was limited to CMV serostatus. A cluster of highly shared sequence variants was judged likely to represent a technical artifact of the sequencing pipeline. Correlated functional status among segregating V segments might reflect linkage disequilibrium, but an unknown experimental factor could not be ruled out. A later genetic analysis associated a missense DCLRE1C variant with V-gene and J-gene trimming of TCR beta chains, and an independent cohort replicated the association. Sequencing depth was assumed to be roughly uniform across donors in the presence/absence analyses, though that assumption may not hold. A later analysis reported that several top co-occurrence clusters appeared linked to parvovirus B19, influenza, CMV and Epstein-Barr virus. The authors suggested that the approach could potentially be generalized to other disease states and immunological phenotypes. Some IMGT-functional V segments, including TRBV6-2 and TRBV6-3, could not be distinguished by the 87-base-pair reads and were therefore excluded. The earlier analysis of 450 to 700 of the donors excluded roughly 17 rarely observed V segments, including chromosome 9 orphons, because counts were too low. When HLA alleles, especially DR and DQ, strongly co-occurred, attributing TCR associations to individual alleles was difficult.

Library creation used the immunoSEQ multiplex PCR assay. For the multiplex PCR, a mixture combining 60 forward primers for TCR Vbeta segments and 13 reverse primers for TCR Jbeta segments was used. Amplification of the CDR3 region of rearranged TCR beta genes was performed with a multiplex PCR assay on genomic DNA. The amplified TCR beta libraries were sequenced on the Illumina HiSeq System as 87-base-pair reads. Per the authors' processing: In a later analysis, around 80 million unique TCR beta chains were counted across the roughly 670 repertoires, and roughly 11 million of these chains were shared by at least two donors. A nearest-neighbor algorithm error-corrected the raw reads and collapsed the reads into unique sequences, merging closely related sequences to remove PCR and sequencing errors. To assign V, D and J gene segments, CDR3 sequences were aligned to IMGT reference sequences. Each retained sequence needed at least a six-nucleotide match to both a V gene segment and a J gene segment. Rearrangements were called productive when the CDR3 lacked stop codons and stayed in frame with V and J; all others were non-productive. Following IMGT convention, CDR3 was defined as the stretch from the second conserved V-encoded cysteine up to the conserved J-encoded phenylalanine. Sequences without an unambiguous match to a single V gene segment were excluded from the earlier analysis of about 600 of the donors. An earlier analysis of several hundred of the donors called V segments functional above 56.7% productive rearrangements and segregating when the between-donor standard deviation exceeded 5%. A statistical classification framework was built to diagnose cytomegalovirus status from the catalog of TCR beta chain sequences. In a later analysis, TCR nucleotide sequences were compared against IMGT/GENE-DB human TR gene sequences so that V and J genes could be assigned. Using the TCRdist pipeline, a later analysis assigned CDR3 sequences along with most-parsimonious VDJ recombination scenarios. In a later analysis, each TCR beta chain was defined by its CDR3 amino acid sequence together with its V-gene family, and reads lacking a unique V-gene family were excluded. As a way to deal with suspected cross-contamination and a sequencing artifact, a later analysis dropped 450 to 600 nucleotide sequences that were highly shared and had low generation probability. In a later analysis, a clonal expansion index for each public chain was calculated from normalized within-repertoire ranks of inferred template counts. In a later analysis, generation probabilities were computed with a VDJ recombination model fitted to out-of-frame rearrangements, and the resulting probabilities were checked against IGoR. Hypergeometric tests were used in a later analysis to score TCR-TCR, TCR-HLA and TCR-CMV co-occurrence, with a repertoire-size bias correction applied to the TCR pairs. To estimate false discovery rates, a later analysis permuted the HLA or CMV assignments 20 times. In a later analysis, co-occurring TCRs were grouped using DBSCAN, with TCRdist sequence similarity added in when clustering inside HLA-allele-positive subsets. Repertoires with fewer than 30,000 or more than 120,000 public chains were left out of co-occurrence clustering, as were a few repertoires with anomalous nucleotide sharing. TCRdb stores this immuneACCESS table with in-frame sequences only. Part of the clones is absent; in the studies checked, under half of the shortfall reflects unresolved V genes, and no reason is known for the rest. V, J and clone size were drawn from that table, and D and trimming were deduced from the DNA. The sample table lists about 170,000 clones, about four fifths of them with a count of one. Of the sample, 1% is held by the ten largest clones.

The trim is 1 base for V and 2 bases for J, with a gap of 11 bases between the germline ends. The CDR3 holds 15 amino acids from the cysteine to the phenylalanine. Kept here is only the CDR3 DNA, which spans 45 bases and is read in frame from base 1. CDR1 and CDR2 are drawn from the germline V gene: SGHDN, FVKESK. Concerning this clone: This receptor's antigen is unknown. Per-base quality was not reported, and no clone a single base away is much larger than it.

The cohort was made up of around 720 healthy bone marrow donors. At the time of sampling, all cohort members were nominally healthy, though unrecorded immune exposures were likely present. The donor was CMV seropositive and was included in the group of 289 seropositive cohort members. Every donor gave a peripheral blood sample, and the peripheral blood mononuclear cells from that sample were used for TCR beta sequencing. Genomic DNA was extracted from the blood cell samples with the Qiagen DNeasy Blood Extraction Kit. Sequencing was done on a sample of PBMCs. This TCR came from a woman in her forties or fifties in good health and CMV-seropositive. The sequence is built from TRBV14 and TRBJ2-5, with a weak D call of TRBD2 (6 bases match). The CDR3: CASSQALGRQETQYF. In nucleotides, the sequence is TGTGCCAGCAGCCAAGCCCTCGGGAGACAAGAGACCCAGTACTTC.